The next 24 T cell receptor beta chains were all read from a single sample in a study of CD8+ T cells in alopecia areata. Extraction and reverse transcription of RNA yielded cDNA as the sequencing template. Profiled with immunoSEQ multiplex PCR; TCRdb holds only in-frame clones, not every one. The sample shows approximately 100,000 clones, under 45% of them seen only once. The sample comprised CD4+ T cells sorted from blood. The receptors here all came from a human donor with alopecia areata.

The chain recombines TRBV30 with TRBJ1-1; 9 positions match TRBD1. After removal of 0 bases from V and 1 base from J, the junction contained 9 bases not matched to a gene. The CDR3 contains 17 residues. Germline CDR1 is GTSNPN and CDR2 is SVGIG (reference sequence). CDR3: CAWSVQGAVHSNTEAFF. The CDR3 coding sequence is TGTGCCTGGAGTGTACAGGGGGCAGTTCACTCGAACACTGAAGCTTTCTTT.

The CDR3, as DNA: TGTGCCAGCAGTGAAGATTGGGAAGATACGCAGTATTTT. Residues: CASSEDWEDTQYF. The chain combines TRBV2 with TRBJ2-3; D is ambiguous. Trimming took 1 base from V and 5 from J, leaving 7 bases between them. Germline V gives CDR1 SNHLY, CDR2 FYNNEI. CDR3 length: 13 residues.

V is TRBV6-6 and J is TRBJ2-5; no definite D call. From germline, CDR1 is MNHNY and CDR2 SVGAGI (reference sequence). The CDR3 totals 13 residues. Trimming took off 4 bases at V and 5 bases at J, with 11 bases between the two ends. The CDR3 nucleotides are TGTGCCAGCAGTTTTAACCGAGCGGAGACCCAGTACTTC. This sequence encodes CASSFNRAETQYF.

This clone was seen repeatedly, ten times or more. The chain employs TRBV2 and TRBJ2-1; TRBD2 aligns across 9 bases. Germline V gene lookup returns CDR1 SNHLY and CDR2 FYNNEI. With V trimmed by 6 bases and J by 6 bases, 9 bases remained unmatched. The CDR3 runs to 15 residues. Here the CDR3 reads CASSSPGLAINEQFF. In nucleotides, the CDR3 is TGTGCCAGCAGCTCCCCAGGACTAGCGATCAATGAGCAGTTCTTC.

This clone was counted a single time. The rearrangement uses TRBV20-1 and TRBJ2-5, with D unresolved. The CDR3 consists of 9 residues. Germline values: CDR1 DFQATT, CDR2 SNEGSKA (reference sequence). The CDR3 protein is CSAGGTQYF. The CDR3, as DNA: TGCAGCGCCGGCGGGACCCAGTACTTC.

The rearrangement joins TRBV29-1 to TRBJ2-7; the D is unclear. V shed 5 bases and J shed 5 bases, with 13 bases lying between them. Germline CDR1 SQVTM, CDR2 ANQGSEA. CDR3 length: 12 residues. DNA of the CDR3: TGCAGCGTTTCCCAAGACGGACACGAGCAGTACTTC. Translation: CSVSQDGHEQYF.

As DNA, the CDR3 is TGTGCCTGGAGCTTTGTCTTGGGCACAGATACGCAGTATTTT. Amino acid sequence: CAWSFVLGTDTQYF. The chain couples TRBV30 to TRBJ2-3; the D is unclear. Germline V lookup: CDR1 GTSNPN, CDR2 SVGIG (reference sequence). The CDR3 has 14 residues. V dropped 3 bases and J dropped 1 base, with 11 bases sitting between them.

This clone showed up just a few times. The chain employs TRBV5-1 and TRBJ2-1, with 9 bases that match TRBD2. The V segment lost 0 bases and the J segment 6 bases; nucleotides outside the gene matches: 13. This CDR3 region has 18 residues. CDR1 is SGHRS, CDR2 YFSETQ, per germline. The CDR3 sequence is CASSLGGRAQATGNEQFF. The CDR3 coding sequence is TGCGCCAGCAGCTTGGGCGGGAGGGCCCAGGCTACGGGCAATGAGCAGTTCTTC.

The gene calls are TRBV4-3 and TRBJ2-3; D remains unclear. V lost 0 bases, J lost 1 base, and 11 bases lay in between. This CDR3 contains 16 residues. Germline V gene lookup returns CDR1 LGHNA and CDR2 YSLEER. The chain's CDR3 is CASSQDLTRGTDTQYF. The CDR3 DNA follows: TGCGCCAGCAGCCAAGATTTGACTCGAGGCACAGATACGCAGTATTTT.

This clone was picked up a small number of times. V usage is TRBV29-1 and J usage is TRBJ1-1, with a tentative D call TRBD1 (5 bases). The CDR3 has 13 residues. The germline V gene encodes CDR1 SQVTM and CDR2 ANQGSEA. V was cut by 7 bases and J by 0 bases, with 12 bases left in between. The CDR3, as DNA: TGCAGCGGGGGCGACGCGGTGAACACTGAAGCTTTCTTT. This codes for CSGGDAVNTEAFF.

This chain links TRBV29-1 with TRBJ2-5; D possibly corresponds to TRBD1 (6 bases). Germline V lookup: CDR1 SQVTM, CDR2 ANQGSEA. V lost 5 bases and J lost 4, with 14 bases in between. The CDR3 runs to 13 residues. CDR3 in amino acids: CSVTGNIGETQYF. The CDR3 DNA is TGCAGCGTTACAGGGAATATAGGAGAGACCCAGTACTTC. Full variable domain (remainder filled in from reference TRBV29-1 and TRBJ2-5): SAVISQKPSRDICQRGTSLTIQCQVDSQVTMMFWYRQQPGQSLTLIATANQGSEATYESGFVIDKFPISRPNLTFSTLTVSNMSPEDSSIYLCSVTGNIGETQYFGPGTRLLVL.

The chain recombines TRBV2 with TRBJ1-5, with D tentatively TRBD1 (5 bases). Germline CDR1 reads SNHLY; CDR2 reads FYNNEI. Trimming shortened V by 8 bases and J by 4 bases, and 12 bases separated the two germline ends. This CDR3 region has 13 residues. CDR3 sequence (DNA): TGTGCCAGCCGGGGGTCTCGAAATCAGCCCCAGCATTTT. This sequence encodes CASRGSRNQPQHF. The whole variable domain, remainder taken from reference TRBV2 and TRBJ1-5, is EPEVTQTPSHQVTQMGQEVILRCVPISNHLYFYWYRQILGQKVEFLVSFYNNEISEKSEIFDDQFSVERPDGSNFTLKIRSTKLEDSAMYFCASRGSRNQPQHFGDGTRLSIL.

The chain has TRBV29-1 and TRBJ2-1; D may be TRBD2 (6 bases). CDR3 length: 14 residues. CDR1 SQVTM and CDR2 ANQGSEA come from the germline V gene. Trimming stripped 2 bases from V and 5 bases from J, with 13 bases between. As DNA, the CDR3 is TGCAGCGTTGAACGTGGGAGGTTGAACAATGAGCAGTTCTTC. As protein: CSVERGRLNNEQFF.

This clone was observed a handful of times. V usage is TRBV23-1 and J usage is TRBJ1-2, with D possibly TRBD1 on 5 matching bases. TRBV23-1 is an open reading frame, and its role is uncertain. V was pared by 8 bases and J by 2 bases, with 21 bases between. This CDR3 is built from 16 residues. The CDR3 DNA is TGCGCCAGCGGGACCCCGGACCGGGACGGAAACTATGGCTACACCTTC. Translation: CASGTPDRDGNYGYTF.

This clone was detected a few times. The V call is TRBV6-5, the J call TRBJ2-5; 11 nucleotides line up with TRBD2. Trimming took 3 bases from V and 5 from J; bases not matched to a gene: 5. From germline, CDR1 is MNHEY and CDR2 SVGAGI. This CDR3 is built from 15 residues. The CDR3 sequence is CASSYSGRAAETQYF. For the CDR3, the DNA is TGTGCCAGCAGTTATAGCGGGAGGGCCGCCGAGACCCAGTACTTC.

This clone was observed a few times. The J gene is TRBJ1-1, the V gene TRBV29-1, with D perhaps TRBD1 (6 bases). Germline-derived CDR1 and CDR2 are SQVTM and ANQGSEA. The CDR3 consists of 14 residues. V lost 4 bases and J lost 4, with 16 bases in between. In DNA form, the CDR3 reads TGCAGCGTTGCTCGGGGCCAAGGGGGCACTGAAGCTTTCTTT. Encoded protein: CSVARGQGGTEAFF. Variable domain in full (rest from reference TRBV29-1 and TRBJ1-1): SAVISQKPSRDICQRGTSLTIQCQVDSQVTMMFWYRQQPGQSLTLIATANQGSEATYESGFVIDKFPISRPNLTFSTLTVSNMSPEDSSIYLCSVARGQGGTEAFFGQGTRLTVV.

The CDR3 DNA reads as TGTGCCAGCAGCCCCCCCCCGAGGGGGGACATTCAGTACTTC. Residues: CASSPPPRGDIQYF. The rearrangement links TRBV28 to TRBJ2-4, with D perhaps being TRBD1 or TRBD2 (6 bases each). Trimming shortened V by 6 bases and J by 8 bases, and 17 bases separated the two germline ends. Germline V gene lookup returns CDR1 MDHEN and CDR2 SYDVKM. The CDR3 has 14 amino acids.

The V and J genes are TRBV30 and TRBJ1-5, with no clear D. Germline CDR1 GTSNPN, CDR2 SVGIG (reference sequence). Between the trimmed V and J ends, which lost 0 bases and 1 base, there was a span of 4 bases. This CDR3 is built from 13 residues. This CDR3 reads CAWSVKSNQPQHF. The CDR3 region has the DNA TGTGCCTGGAGTGTTAAAAGCAATCAGCCCCAGCATTTT.

The sample holds a few counts of this clone. For the CDR3, the DNA is TGCAGCGTTGAAGTGGGGGGCAGCTACACTGAAGCTTTCTTT. Protein product: CSVEVGGSYTEAFF. This chain joins TRBV29-1 and TRBJ1-1; maybe TRBD1 (6 bases). This CDR3 region has 14 residues. Germline V lookup: CDR1 SQVTM, CDR2 ANQGSEA. V was pared by 1 base and J by 3 bases, with 12 bases between. Drawing the rest from reference TRBV29-1 and TRBJ1-1, the complete variable domain is SAVISQKPSRDICQRGTSLTIQCQVDSQVTMMFWYRQQPGQSLTLIATANQGSEATYESGFVIDKFPISRPNLTFSTLTVSNMSPEDSSIYLCSVEVGGSYTEAFFGQGTRLTVV.

The chain couples TRBV4-1 to TRBJ2-3; D might be TRBD1 or TRBD2, each matching 6 bases. The CDR3 totals 18 residues. The V gene lost 4 bases and the J gene lost 0 bases, with 20 bases spanning the gap. The germline gives CDR1 MGHRA, CDR2 YSYEKL. The DNA of the CDR3 is TGCGCCAGCAGCCCATTTCCGCGGGACACGCGGAGCACAGATACGCAGTATTTT. Amino acids: CASSPFPRDTRSTDTQYF.

The rearrangement uses TRBV29-1 and TRBJ1-6; 7 nucleotides agree with TRBD1. Germline assignment: CDR1 SQVTM and CDR2 ANQGSEA. V trimming: 4 bases; J trimming: 9 bases; junction bases outside the gene matches: 9. This CDR3 has 14 residues. The DNA for the CDR3 is TGCAGCGTTGTTACAGGGGCCGTTGGTTCACCCCTCCACTTT. This encodes CSVVTGAVGSPLHF.

This clone was detected a few times. This rearrangement joins TRBV28 to TRBJ2-7; D assignment may be TRBD1 or TRBD2 (6 bases each). Germline CDR1 is MDHEN and CDR2 is SYDVKM. The CDR3 spans 14 residues. Trimming took off 6 bases at V and 0 bases at J, with 12 bases between the two ends. The CDR3 loop reads CASSIGGSSYEQYF. CDR3 bases: TGTGCCAGCAGCATAGGGGGGAGCTCCTACGAGCAGTACTTC.

This clone occurred a few times. This chain joins TRBV7-9 and TRBJ1-6, with 9 nucleotides matching TRBD1. Germline V gives CDR1 SEHNR, CDR2 FQNEAQ (reference sequence). The CDR3 has 17 residues. The trim removed 4 bases at V and 1 base at J, leaving 5 bases unmatched. CDR3 coding DNA: TGTGCCAGCAGCTCTTCGACAGGGGGTTCCTATAATTCACCCCTCCACTTT. It yields the protein CASSSSTGGSYNSPLHF.

The rearrangement uses TRBV5-1 and TRBJ2-5; 11 positions agree with TRBD2. Germline-derived CDR1 and CDR2 are SGHRS and YFSETQ. The CDR3 is 16 residues long. With V trimmed by 4 bases and J by 5 bases, 10 bases remained unmatched. CDR3 sequence reads: CASSLGLAAVGETQYF. The CDR3 DNA reads TGCGCCAGCAGCCTGGGACTAGCGGCGGTCGGGGAGACCCAGTACTTC.